Shown below are 10 T cell receptor beta chains from a single sample sequenced in a study of blood T cell repertoires in COVID-19. Repertoires were generated with immunoSEQ multiplex PCR, while TCRdb's copy carries only in-frame clones and drops some. Of 130,000 or so clones listed, 80% to 90% are singletons. Sequencing was done on a sample of peripheral blood. These TCRs come from a man at least 80 years old with active or convalescent COVID-19.

The chain combines TRBV28 with TRBJ2-7; unclear D gene. Germline CDR1 MDHEN, CDR2 SYDVKM. The CDR3 loop spans 12 amino acids. V lost 7 bases to trimming and J lost 0 bases, with 7 bases between them. CDR3 coding DNA: TGTGCCAGCATGAGGTTCTCCTACGAGCAGTACTTC. Its translation is CASMRFSYEQYF.

The rearrangement joins TRBV7-2 to TRBJ2-3; TRBD1 aligns across 7 bases. In germline, CDR1 is SGHTA, CDR2 FQGNSA. Trimming cost V 6 bases and J 7 bases; bases outside gene matches: 19. The CDR3 is 17 amino acids. CDR3 nucleotides: TGTGCCAGCAGATTCAGTCCAAATCCAGGGGGAGCGAATACGCAGTATTTT. Translating gives CASRFSPNPGGANTQYF.

The rearrangement links TRBV5-5 to TRBJ2-3; the match to TRBD2 covers 13 bases. After removal of 5 bases from V and 2 bases from J, the junction contained 5 bases not matched to a gene. Germline V gene lookup returns CDR1 SGHKS and CDR2 YYEKEE (reference sequence). The CDR3 sequence is 16 residues long. The CDR3 reads CASRWTSGGPTDTQYF. CDR3 sequence (DNA): TGTGCCAGCAGATGGACTAGCGGGGGCCCCACAGATACGCAGTATTTT.

Only one count was recorded for this clone. The chain couples TRBV18 to TRBJ1-6; 8 bases map to TRBD1. The CDR3 is made up of 16 amino acids. Germline V gene data show CDR1 as KGHSH and CDR2 as LQKENI. Unmatched junction bases numbered 9, after V lost 2 bases and J lost 9 bases. Here the CDR3 reads CASSPGGGQGGSPLHF. In nucleotides, the CDR3 is TGTGCCAGCTCACCAGGGGGAGGACAGGGAGGTTCACCCCTCCACTTT.

The V gene is TRBV6-5, the J gene TRBJ1-2; D is ambiguous. CDR1 MNHEY and CDR2 SVGAGI come from the germline V gene. This CDR3 contains 14 residues. Between the trimmed V and J ends, which lost 7 bases and 4 bases, there was a span of 16 bases. The CDR3 DNA is TGTGCCAGCACCGGAATGGGCTTAGGCTATGGCTACACCTTC. It encodes CASTGMGLGYGYTF.

The chain couples TRBV5-4 to TRBJ2-1; 11 bases align to TRBD2. This CDR3 spans 15 amino acids. J gave up 7 bases and V 3 bases, and 6 bases lay outside the gene matches. Germline V gives CDR1 SGHNT, CDR2 YYREEE (reference sequence). DNA of the CDR3: TGTGCCAGCAGCTGGGGACTAGCGGTGGGGAATGAGCAGTTCTTC. This encodes CASSWGLAVGNEQFF.

This clone appeared once. The chain joins TRBV5-1 to TRBJ2-3; 7 bases are a match to TRBD2. CDR3 length: 16 amino acids. The germline V gene encodes CDR1 SGHRS and CDR2 YFSETQ. V was pared by 4 bases and J by 6 bases, with 14 bases of the junction left unmatched. The CDR3 DNA is TGCGCCAGCAGCCCGGGGAGGCTAGCGGCCCCGGATACGCAGTATTTT. It encodes CASSPGRLAAPDTQYF.

The chain employs TRBV6-2 or TRBV6-3 and TRBJ2-5; possible D gene TRBD1, 6 bases. This CDR3 has 13 amino acids. Germline assignment: CDR1 MNHEY and CDR2 SVGEGT. V lost 5 bases and J lost 4, with 11 bases in between. CDR3 residues: CASSPQGTETQYF. As DNA, the CDR3 is TGTGCCAGCAGTCCGCAGGGGACAGAGACCCAGTACTTC.

The V gene is TRBV19, the J gene TRBJ2-7; 9 bases are shared with TRBD1. The V gene end was trimmed by 6 bases and the J gene end by 3 bases; junction bases not matched to a gene: 12. Germline CDR1 reads LNHDA; CDR2 reads SQIVND (reference sequence). The CDR3 contains 16 residues. The CDR3: CASRGDPGTGLYEQYF. As DNA, the CDR3 is TGTGCCAGTAGAGGGGACCCCGGGACAGGGCTCTACGAGCAGTACTTC.

This rearrangement joins TRBV5-4 to TRBJ1-5, with D perhaps matching TRBD1 (6 bases). The CDR3 sequence is 13 residues long. The V gene's germline CDR1 is SGHNT and CDR2 YYREEE (reference sequence). V lost 4 bases and J 7 bases, leaving 12 bases between the germline ends. The CDR3, as DNA: TGTGCCAGCAGCCGGGACACCAGCCAGCCCCAGCATTTT. It encodes CASSRDTSQPQHF.